This TCR beta chain was sequenced in a study of OX40 agonist ivuxolimab in advanced cancers. In the study overall: Three patients showed partial responses: one hepatocellular carcinoma and two cutaneous melanoma cases.

The assay was immunoSEQ multiplex PCR, and TCRdb's table has in-frame clones only and misses some. The data show approximately 30,000 clones, about 92% seen once. The study sampled blood at baseline, cycle 4 day 1, and cycle 7 day 1. The V gene end was trimmed by 2 bases and the J gene end by 3 bases; junction bases not matched to a gene: 6. The CDR3 has 17 amino acids. CDR1 and CDR2 (germline): SNHLY, FYNNEI. This chain joins TRBV2 and TRBJ2-5; 13 nucleotides match TRBD2. The specimen comprised CD4+ or CD8+ T cells sorted from blood, sampled in a trial of the OX40 agonist ivuxolimab. This clonotype was sampled from an adult with an advanced solid tumor such as melanoma, head and neck, liver or kidney cancer. The CDR3 protein is CASSELLLAGGKETQYF. CDR3 nucleotide sequence: TGTGCCAGCAGTGAATTATTACTAGCGGGGGGGAAAGAGACCCAGTACTTC.